This T cell receptor beta chain was identified in a study of blood T cell repertoires in COVID-19. The CDR3 is made up of 15 amino acids. Germline CDR1 reads SGHTA; CDR2 reads FQGNSA. Trimming took 0 bases from V and 10 from J; bases not matched to a gene: 4. This clone was seen more than once but under ten times. Only in-frame clones appear in the TCRdb table, and some are missing; sequencing was by immunoSEQ multiplex PCR. The sample includes around 380,000 clones, more than 75% of them seen just once. This clonotype originated in a man aged 25 to 45 who had recovered from COVID-19. The rearrangement links TRBV7-2 to TRBJ1-6; TRBD1 matches at 9 bases. Sequencing used PBMCs or T cells enriched from blood (not recorded which). The CDR3 spells CASSLAGTGLSPLHF. The CDR3 DNA is TGTGCCAGCAGCTTAGCTGGGACAGGGTTGTCACCCCTCCACTTT.